These 15 T cell receptor beta chains originate from one sample sequenced in a study of cytomegalovirus exposure and HLA in healthy donors. With 60 Vbeta and 13 Jbeta primers, the PCR was carried out. Profiling relied on immunoSEQ multiplex PCR, and the TCRdb table lists in-frame clones only, not all of them. The data hold around 150,000 clones, with around four fifths observed a single time. The sample comprised PBMCs. The origin of the receptors is a male donor in good health and CMV-seronegative.

This clone appeared once. This chain uses TRBV30 with TRBJ1-6, with a weak D call TRBD1 (6 bases). The germline V and J ends were trimmed by 2 bases and 0 bases, with 14 bases remaining between them. The CDR3 is 17 amino acids. The germline gives CDR1 GTSNPN, CDR2 SVGIG (reference sequence). The CDR3 protein is CAWSRDISSSYNSPLHF. DNA of the CDR3: TGTGCCTGGAGTAGGGACATCTCCAGCTCCTATAATTCACCCCTCCACTTT.

V usage is TRBV19 and J usage is TRBJ2-3; D not certain. Germline lookup yields CDR1 LNHDA and CDR2 SQIVND (reference sequence). The CDR3 is 15 residues long. Trimming left V 4 bases short and J 4 bases short, with 15 bases between. CDR3 protein: CASSTNLGRSDTQYF. For the CDR3, the DNA is TGTGCCAGTAGTACCAACCTAGGCCGGTCAGATACGCAGTATTTT.

The chain uses TRBV19 and TRBJ2-7; 9 positions match TRBD1. The CDR3 sequence is 15 residues long. Germline V lookup: CDR1 LNHDA, CDR2 SQIVND (reference sequence). The junction had 5 bases not matched to a gene; V was cut back by 3 bases and J by 2 bases. The CDR3 loop reads CASSMQDRGTYEQYF. The DNA for the CDR3 is TGTGCCAGTAGTATGCAGGACAGGGGAACCTACGAGCAGTACTTC.

This clone came up once. Compared with germline, one end of the junction differs, possibly owing to a read error. The rearrangement joins TRBV12-5 to TRBJ1-1, with TRBD1 matching over 8 bases. The V gene's germline CDR1 is LGHNT and CDR2 FRNRAP. The CDR3 has 15 residues. CDR3 sequence (DNA): TGTGCTAGTGGTTGGGCAGGGGGCCCGAACGCTGAAGCTTTCTTT. Translation: CASGWAGGPNAEAFF.

This chain connects TRBV7-2 to TRBJ1-5; D might be TRBD1 (5 bases). V lost 5 bases and J lost 0, with 14 bases in between. Germline V gives CDR1 SGHTA, CDR2 FQGNSA. There are 16 residues in the CDR3. The CDR3, as DNA: TGTGCCAGCAGCCCCCCCGAGGACAATAGCAATCAGCCCCAGCATTTT. The encoded protein is CASSPPEDNSNQPQHF. Based on the CDR3 plus reference TRBV7-2 and TRBJ1-5, the full variable domain is GAGVSQSPSNKVTEKGKDVELRCDPISGHTALYWYRQSLGQGLEFLIYFQGNSAPDKSGLPSDRFSAERTGGSVSTLTIQRTQQEDSAVYLCASSPPEDNSNQPQHFGDGTRLSIL.

The gene calls are TRBV2 and TRBJ1-2; weak D call: TRBD1 (6 bases). Trimming took off 7 bases at V and 4 bases at J, with 19 bases between the two ends. The CDR3 has 15 amino acids. Germline V CDR1 and CDR2: SNHLY, FYNNEI. CDR3 bases: TGTGCCAGCACCAAACAAAGACAGGACCTCTATGGCTACACCTTC. Amino acids: CASTKQRQDLYGYTF.

J is TRBJ1-5 and V is TRBV19; 8 bases are a match to TRBD1. Trimming at V came to 1 base and at J to 4 bases, leaving 6 bases not matched to a gene. The CDR3 is 16 amino acids. Germline CDR1 reads LNHDA; CDR2 reads SQIVND (reference sequence). The CDR3 DNA sequence: TGTGCCAGTAGTATAGTGGGCAGGGGGCGGAATCAGCCCCAGCATTTT. It specifies CASSIVGRGRNQPQHF.

The chain recombines TRBV4-1 with TRBJ2-2; the match to TRBD2 covers 9 bases. The CDR3 is made up of 17 amino acids. In germline, CDR1 is MGHRA, CDR2 YSYEKL. V shed 1 base and J 5 bases; nucleotides not matched to a gene: 8. The CDR3 nucleotides are TGCGCCAGCAGCCAAGGGATAGCGGGAGCTGATACCGGGGAGCTGTTTTTT. Its protein product is CASSQGIAGADTGELFF.

The chain has TRBV7-2 and TRBJ2-7; perhaps TRBD2 as D (6 bases). Germline V gene lookup returns CDR1 SGHTA and CDR2 FQGNSA. This CDR3 has 13 residues. Trimming left V 4 bases short and J 1 base short, with 8 bases between. This CDR3 reads CASSSGVSYEQYF. In DNA, the CDR3 is TGTGCCAGCAGCTCGGGGGTTTCCTACGAGCAGTACTTC.

V is TRBV29-1 and J is TRBJ2-3; TRBD2 aligns across 12 bases. Germline V gives CDR1 SQVTM, CDR2 ANQGSEA. CDR3 length equals 15 residues. The V gene end was trimmed by 5 bases and the J gene end by 3 bases; junction bases not matched to a gene: 6. CDR3 coding DNA: TGCAGCGTTCTACTAGCGGGGGGCACTACAGATACGCAGTATTTT. The encoded protein is CSVLLAGGTTDTQYF.

A few counts support this clone. V is TRBV27 and J is TRBJ2-7; a weak D match, TRBD1 (6 bases). Germline V lookup: CDR1 MNHEY, CDR2 SMNVEV (reference sequence). CDR3 size: 15 residues. The V and J ends lost 2 bases and 4 bases respectively, with 15 bases between them. In DNA, the CDR3 is TGTGCCAGCAGTTTAAAGGGGGAGACGGCATACGAGCAGTACTTC. It is translated as CASSLKGETAYEQYF.

The V and J genes are TRBV6-5 and TRBJ1-2, with a possible D match to TRBD1 (5 bases). Trimming cost V 2 bases and J 4 bases, with 8 bases left between them. The CDR3 contains 13 residues. CDR1 MNHEY and CDR2 SVGAGI come from the germline V gene. The CDR3 region is CASSYGATYGYTF. Written as DNA, the CDR3 is TGTGCCAGCAGTTACGGGGCCACCTATGGCTACACCTTC.

This chain joins TRBV19 and TRBJ2-7; 9 nucleotides match TRBD1. V was clipped by 1 base and J by 4 bases; unmatched bases: 2. This CDR3 is built from 14 residues. Germline loops: CDR1 LNHDA, CDR2 SQIVND (reference sequence). The CDR3 nucleotides read TGTGCCAGTAGTATAGCACAGGGGGCATACGAGCAGTACTTC. Its translation is CASSIAQGAYEQYF.

There are a few counts of this clone. The chain has TRBV6-6 and TRBJ2-1; D possibly corresponds to TRBD1 (5 bases). The V end was cut by 4 bases, the J end by 0 bases, with 13 bases between. The CDR3 extends over 16 amino acids. Germline V gives CDR1 MNHNY, CDR2 SVGAGI (reference sequence). CDR3 DNA sequence: TGTGCCAGCAGTTCAGGGCCCCAAGGCTCCTACAATGAGCAGTTCTTC. This encodes CASSSGPQGSYNEQFF.

CDR3 bases: TGTGCCAGCAGTCCGGGGACAGAAGAAGAGACCCAGTACTTC. Encoded protein: CASSPGTEEETQYF. The rearrangement joins TRBV28 to TRBJ2-5, with 7 bases that match TRBD1. The V segment lost 5 bases and the J segment 3 bases; nucleotides outside the gene matches: 6. Germline V gene data show CDR1 as MDHEN and CDR2 as SYDVKM. The CDR3 spans 14 residues.